Listed here are 21 T cell receptor beta chains from one sample, sequenced in a study of regulatory T cells in long-lasting Graves disease. Time point noted: newly diagnosed GD, antithyroid drugs for less than 3 months. Researchers made the TCR library from RNA that was extracted from PBMCs. According to the study, TCR beta libraries were built with iRepertoire HTBI primers and CDR3-region Arm-PCR. TCRdb re-called the multiplex PCR reads with MiXCR, one entry per CDR3 protein. The sample lists around 480,000 distinct CDR3 sequences, around 15% seen once, with 12% in the top ten. In addition, the sample was reused for a study of T cells in Graves' hyperthyroidism and ophthalmopathy.

The material was peripheral blood mononuclear cells (PBMCs), obtained at new diagnosis, from a patient treated with antithyroid drugs. These receptors were obtained from a man aged 40-50 years with Graves disease.

V and J are TRBV19 and TRBJ1-5, with D perhaps matching TRBD1 (5 bases). Trimming took off 7 bases at V and 0 bases at J, with 16 bases between the two ends. Germline CDR1 is LNHDA and CDR2 is SQIVND (reference sequence). CDR3 size: 16 residues. CDR3 bases: TGTGCCAGTAAGAATGGGGCGGCCTATAGCAATCAGCCCCAGCATTTT. Translating gives CASKNGAAYSNQPQHF.

This clonotype showed up just a few times. This rearrangement joins TRBV6-1 to TRBJ2-3; 12 bases align to TRBD2. CDR3 length equals 15 residues. Trimming at V came to 8 bases and at J to 0 bases, leaving 3 bases not matched to a gene. Germline CDR1 and CDR2: MNHNS and SASEGT. As DNA, the CDR3 is TGTGCCAGCGGGGGGACTAGCGGGAGCACAGATACGCAGTATTTT. Protein product: CASGGTSGSTDTQYF.

This clonotype was found many times. V gene TRBV28 combines with J gene TRBJ2-7, with 7 bases matching TRBD2. With 5 bases clipped from V and 1 base from J, the junction kept 8 bases outside the gene matches. The germline V gene has CDR1 MDHEN and CDR2 SYDVKM. The CDR3 spans 15 residues. CDR3 in amino acids: CASSPRDYYSYEQYF. The CDR3 DNA is TGTGCCAGCAGTCCCCGGGACTACTATTCCTACGAGCAGTACTTC. The full variable domain, its missing parts supplied by reference TRBV28 and TRBJ2-7, is DVKVTQSSRYLVKRTGEKVFLECVQDMDHENMFWYRQDPGLGLRLIYFSYDVKMKEKGDIPEGYSVSREKKERFSLILESASTNQTSMYLCASSPRDYYSYEQYFGPGTRLTVT.

This clonotype was seen at least ten times. A much larger clonotype is one base distant, so this may be a read error. For the CDR3, the DNA is TGTGCCAGCAGCTCTAGCGGGAGCTCCTACGAGCAGTACTTC. Translating it yields CASSSSGSSYEQYF. V usage is TRBV13 and J usage is TRBJ2-7; 10 positions match TRBD2. V dropped 4 bases and J dropped 0; count of bases not matched to a gene: 0. The CDR3 loop spans 14 amino acids. Per germline, CDR1 PRHDT and CDR2 FYEKMQ (reference sequence).

This clonotype appeared a few times. The genes are TRBV27 and TRBJ1-3; D is undetermined. The V gene's germline CDR1 is MNHEY and CDR2 SMNVEV (reference sequence). The CDR3 is 18 residues long. Trimming took 4 bases from V and 0 from J, leaving 19 bases between them. The chain's CDR3 is CASSYLSTVLTSGNTIYF. DNA for the CDR3: TGTGCCAGCAGTTACTTATCCACTGTCCTTACCTCTGGAAACACCATATATTTT.

This clonotype was observed at least ten times. DNA of the CDR3: TGTGCTAGTGGTTCGTCCCCGGTAGCCTACGAGCAGTACTTC. It specifies CASGSSPVAYEQYF. This sequence joins TRBV12-5 and TRBJ2-7; no clear D. The CDR3 has 14 amino acids. The V gene's germline CDR1 is LGHNT and CDR2 FRNRAP. Trimming pared 4 bases from V and 2 bases from J, leaving 12 bases between.

In the case of this clonotype: Sequence at one end of the junction differs from germline and may be a read error. The chain has TRBV7-2 and TRBJ1-3, with D unclear. CDR3 length: 14 residues. In germline, CDR1 is SGHTA, CDR2 FQGNSA. CDR3 DNA sequence: TGTGCCAGCGGCTTCCGGGCAGCGGGAAACACCATATATTTT. This codes for CASGFRAAGNTIYF.

This clonotype was recorded many times. The gene calls are TRBV18 and TRBJ1-2; tentatively, D is TRBD1 (5 bases). V was shortened by 2 bases and J by 5 bases, with 9 bases between the two germline ends. This CDR3 contains 13 residues. Germline loops: CDR1 KGHSH, CDR2 LQKENI. In DNA form, the CDR3 reads TGTGCCAGCTCACCAGGGGCCGGGTATGGCTACACCTTC. This sequence encodes CASSPGAGYGYTF.

This chain uses TRBV12-3 or TRBV12-4 with TRBJ2-2, with 12 bases identical to TRBD2. The CDR3 has 18 amino acids. With 4 bases clipped from V and 6 bases from J, the junction kept 12 bases outside the gene matches. CDR3 nucleotide sequence: TGTGCCAGCAGTTCCCCCAGACTAGCGGGAGCGGGGTCCGGGGAGCTGTTTTTT. The encoded protein is CASSSPRLAGAGSGELFF.

Notes on this clonotype: At one of its ends the junction is not consistent with the germline gene, which may arise from a read error. The rearrangement links TRBV6-2 or TRBV6-3 to TRBJ1-1, with D uncertain. Germline CDR1 is MNHEY and CDR2 is SVGEGT. This CDR3 has 12 residues. Here the CDR3 reads CDSSKMNTEAFF. CDR3 nucleotide sequence: TGTGACAGCAGTAAGATGAACACTGAAGCTTTCTTT.

This clonotype was seen repeatedly, ten times or more. The chain is built from TRBV28 and TRBJ2-7, with 8 bases that match TRBD1. The CDR3 sequence is 17 residues long. Germline V gene data show CDR1 as MDHEN and CDR2 as SYDVKM. The ends lost 6 bases at V and 6 bases at J; junction bases unmatched: 19. The CDR3 sequence: CASRNPGTGGSLFEQYF. In DNA form, the CDR3 reads TGTGCCAGCAGGAACCCGGGGACAGGCGGATCTTTGTTCGAGCAGTACTTC.

Ten or more counts support this clonotype. The chain joins TRBV5-6 to TRBJ1-1; D ambiguous. Germline V gene lookup returns CDR1 SGHDT and CDR2 YYEEEE. Trimming removed 4 bases at V and 0 bases at J, with 13 bases between. The CDR3 contains 15 residues. The CDR3 DNA is TGTGCCAGCAGCCCTTCTTGGCTAATGAACACTGAAGCTTTCTTT. It encodes CASSPSWLMNTEAFF.

This clonotype was counted at least ten times. This sequence joins TRBV7-3 and TRBJ2-1, with 9 bases matching TRBD2. Germline CDR1 SGHTA, CDR2 FQGTGA. The CDR3 totals 15 residues. J was trimmed by 7 bases and V by 3 bases; bases with no gene match: 7. CDR3 in amino acids: CASSFAGTSRNEQFF. The CDR3 DNA is TGTGCCAGCAGCTTCGCCGGGACTAGCAGGAATGAGCAGTTCTTC.

There are many counts of this clonotype. The chain uses TRBV20-1 and TRBJ1-1; TRBD1 might be the D (5 bases). The CDR3 totals 13 residues. CDR1 is DFQATT, CDR2 SNEGSKA, per germline (reference sequence). V lost 2 bases and J 1 base, leaving 8 bases between the germline ends. The CDR3 nucleotides read TGCAGTGCTAGACGGCAGGGGAACACTGAAGCTTTCTTT. Its translation is CSARRQGNTEAFF.

The sample holds a few counts of this clonotype. The genes are TRBV7-8 and TRBJ2-2; D is ambiguous. Germline CDR1 SGHVS, CDR2 FQNEAQ. This CDR3 has 17 residues. V lost 2 bases, J lost 0 bases, and 13 bases lay in between. The CDR3 here is CASSLLVPNANTGELFF. For the CDR3, the DNA is TGTGCCAGCAGCTTATTAGTACCTAACGCGAACACCGGGGAGCTGTTTTTT.

This clonotype was seen at least ten times. The junction departs from the called germline gene at one end, perhaps through a read error. CDR3 amino acids: CASSPQGISTDTQYF. CDR3 nucleotides: TGTGCCAGCAGCCCCCAGGGAATTAGCACAGATACGCAGTATTTT. The rearrangement uses TRBV5-1 and TRBJ2-3; TRBD1 might be the D (5 bases). CDR1 is SGHRS and CDR2 is YFSETQ in the germline V gene. This CDR3 has 15 amino acids.

Only a few counts were recorded for this clonotype. The chain carries TRBV3-1 and TRBJ2-2; 16 bases are shared with TRBD2. CDR1 LGHDT and CDR2 YNNKEL come from the germline V gene (reference sequence). The CDR3 extends over 18 amino acids. V dropped 4 bases and J dropped 4; count of bases not matched to a gene: 6. The CDR3 protein is CASSPGTSGRAGTGELFF. The DNA of the CDR3 is TGTGCCAGCAGCCCCGGGACTAGCGGGAGGGCGGGCACCGGGGAGCTGTTTTTT. The full variable domain, in which reference TRBV3-1 and TRBJ2-2 provide the parts outside the CDR3, is DTAVSQTPKYLVTQMGNDKSIKCEQNLGHDTMYWYKQDSKKFLKIMFSYNNKELIINETVPNRFSPKSPDKAHLNLHINSLELGDSAVYFCASSPGTSGRAGTGELFFGEGSRLTVL.

The chain combines TRBV6-2 or TRBV6-3 with TRBJ1-5; 9 nucleotides agree with TRBD1. In germline, CDR1 is MNHEY, CDR2 SVGEGT. The CDR3 totals 16 residues. Trimming at V came to 5 bases and at J to 4 bases, leaving 9 bases not matched to a gene. In DNA form, the CDR3 reads TGTGCCAGCAGTATCCCGGTAGGACAGGGGAATCAGCCCCAGCATTTT. This sequence encodes CASSIPVGQGNQPQHF.

This clonotype was observed a few times. The J gene is TRBJ2-2, the V gene TRBV3-1, with D possibly TRBD1 on 6 matching bases. CDR3 length: 17 residues. Germline V gene data show CDR1 as LGHDT and CDR2 as YNNKEL (reference sequence). V was trimmed by 4 bases and J by 5 bases, leaving 20 bases between them. The CDR3: CASSPSQGLGWTGELFF. CDR3 nucleotide sequence: TGTGCCAGCAGCCCCTCACAGGGTCTGGGATGGACCGGGGAGCTGTTTTTT. Complete variable domain (other parts from reference TRBV3-1 and TRBJ2-2): DTAVSQTPKYLVTQMGNDKSIKCEQNLGHDTMYWYKQDSKKFLKIMFSYNNKELIINETVPNRFSPKSPDKAHLNLHINSLELGDSAVYFCASSPSQGLGWTGELFFGEGSRLTVL.

This clonotype has at least ten counts. CDR3 residues: CSVRRLAGELDADTQYF. The CDR3 DNA sequence: TGCAGCGTCCGCCGACTAGCGGGAGAGTTAGACGCAGATACGCAGTATTTT. This chain links TRBV29-1 with TRBJ2-3; 12 bases line up with TRBD2. The germline V gene encodes CDR1 SQVTM and CDR2 ANQGSEA. After removal of 6 bases from V and 4 bases from J, the junction contained 14 bases not matched to a gene. CDR3 length equals 17 residues.

In DNA, the CDR3 is TGTGCCAGCAAATTCCGGGACAGGGGACCCGATTCCTACAATGAGCAGTTCTTC. Translation: CASKFRDRGPDSYNEQFF. The chain recombines TRBV5-4 with TRBJ2-1, with TRBD1 identical over 10 bases. Germline CDR1 is SGHNT and CDR2 is YYREEE (reference sequence). V was clipped by 6 bases and J by 1 base; unmatched bases: 13. The CDR3 is 18 amino acids.